This T cell receptor beta chain was identified during a study of blood T cell repertoires in COVID-19 (TCRdb year 2020). Regarding the study in general: The collaborator samples originated in the United States, Italy and Spain and spanned the acute and convalescent phases of COVID-19. The prospective study material was composed of cDNA or gDNA derived from T cells, B-cell-depleted T cells, or PBMCs. The dataset comprised deeply sampled blood TCRbeta repertoires from subjects exposed to, actively infected with, or recovered from COVID-19. The repertoires were made available in a free public database intended to serve as a resource for research on the immune response to SARS-CoV-2. Samples were obtained from the ongoing ImmuneRACE study (first 160 participants) and from some 1,300 subjects provided by 6 global collaborators. Sample metadata almost always included a de-identified subject ID, COVID-19 status, age in years and sex. Where available, HLA class I and class II types were obtained from metadata supplied by the sample provider rather than from assay-based typing.

TCRbeta CDR3 regions were amplified from genomic DNA by means of the immunoSEQ Assay, a bias-controlled multiplex PCR. The original methods were these. The number of nucleated cells in each sample was estimated by amplification of reference gene primers within the assay. To quantify the absolute abundance of each unique TCRbeta CDR3 rearrangement, sequence reads were collapsed and filtered. For each sample, productive Simpson clonality was calculated by taking the square root of Simpson's diversity index across productive rearrangements. The clones in this table, taken by TCRdb from immuneACCESS, are in-frame only. Not every clone is retained; where verified, under half of the shortfall comes from an unresolved V gene, and the cause of the rest is unknown. The DNA was the basis for D and trimming; V, J and clone size are from that table. This sample comprises about 230,000 clones, more than 75% of them detected only once. Under 14% of the sample is held by the ten biggest clonotypes.

From cysteine to phenylalanine, the CDR3 is 15 amino acids long. The CDR3 DNA has 45 bases and is translated from base 1. The germline V gene (reference sequence) gives CDR1 as SEHNR and CDR2 as FQNEAQ. The V and J ends are trimmed by 5 bases and 7 bases, leaving 20 bases between them. As to this clone: Its binding antigen is unknown. Per-base quality was not reported, and no clone a single base away is much larger than it.

Beyond this particular receptor, the publication reports: The quantity of clinical and demographic metadata differed by source and by participant and was supplied without curation.

In Seattle, one collaborating source enrolled patients while the infection was active and tracked those patients longitudinally over the course of disease. Collaborating institutions collected whole blood in K2EDTA tubes following their own protocols. Collaborator samples were shipped for TCRbeta analysis as frozen whole blood, isolated PBMCs, or DNA extracted from either sample type. In this chain, TRBV7-9 is recombined with TRBJ2-5; the D gene identity is not certain. This clonotype was sampled from a man in his fifties with COVID-19, enrolled during active disease. Sequencing input: peripheral blood. The base sequence is TGTGCCAGCAGCCCCGCAATTGTAGCTGGTGTGACCCAGTACTTC. Its translation reads: CASSPAIVAGVTQYF.